This TCR beta chain is drawn from a study of blood T cell repertoires in COVID-19. How the authors handled the data: Amplification with reference gene primers provided the estimates of nucleated cell counts. Sequencing used immunoSEQ multiplex PCR; TCRdb keeps in-frame clones, though not all of them. The V and J calls and clone size come from that table; D and trimming were worked out from the DNA. The data hold 95,000 to 120,000 clones, with 70% to 90% observed a single time. The CDR3 runs 15 residues. Trimming shortened V by 0 bases and J by 8 bases, and 17 bases separated the two germline ends. Germline V gene lookup returns CDR1 SGHRS and CDR2 YFSETQ.

This receptor was identified in a man in his forties with acute or convalescent COVID-19. Sequencing was performed on peripheral blood. J is TRBJ1-2 and V is TRBV5-1; D might be TRBD1 (6 bases). The CDR3 sequence: CASSLGGVGAPGYTF. The CDR3 nucleotides are TGCGCCAGCAGCTTGGGGGGCGTGGGGGCGCCGGGCTACACCTTC.